This is a list of T cell receptor beta chains from one sample in a study of blood T cell repertoires in COVID-19. TCRdb's table, derived via immunoSEQ multiplex PCR, lists solely in-frame clones and lacks some. The table lists nearly 200,000 clones, approximately 83% of them singletons. Sequencing was done on a sample of PBMCs or T cells enriched from blood (not recorded which). The receptors originated from a man aged 35 to 55 who had recovered from COVID-19. The CDR3 runs from the conserved cysteine through the conserved F or W. The D gene is left open where the match is weak. Some rows mark clone size as missing; the rest say once, few, many or name a class of expanded clone.

D gene | CDR3 length | J gene | V gene | clone size | CDR3 protein | CDR3 DNA
TRBD1 | 15 | TRBJ1-5 | TRBV28 | . | CASSTGQGNAQPQHF | TGTGCCAGCAGCACGGGACAGGGGAATGCTCAGCCCCAGCATTTT
TRBD1 | 15 | TRBJ1-2 | TRBV5-6 | . | CASSLMAGGNYGYTF | TGTGCCAGCAGCTTGATGGCAGGGGGCAACTATGGCTACACCTTC
. | 15 | TRBJ1-2 | TRBV5-1 | . | CASSPLTGGQYGYTF | TGCGCCAGCAGCCCTCTAACCGGGGGTCAGTATGGCTACACCTTC
. | 14 | TRBJ1-2 | TRBV3-1/TRBV3-2 | . | CASSQGGGSYGYTF | TGTGCCAGCAGCCAAGGGGGCGGTAGCTATGGCTACACCTTC
. | 9 | TRBJ1-1 | TRBV20-1 | . | CSANPRAFF | TGCAGTGCTAATCCCCGAGCTTTCTTT
. | 18 | TRBJ2-6 | TRBV2 | . | CASSLRQALSSGANVLTF | TGTGCCAGCAGTCTCAGACAGGCCTTAAGCTCTGGGGCCAACGTCCTGACTTTC
. | 16 | TRBJ1-5 | TRBV11-2 | . | CASSLAWTAGNQPQHF | TGTGCCAGCAGCTTAGCGTGGACAGCGGGCAATCAGCCCCAGCATTTT
. | 13 | TRBJ1-5 | TRBV9 | many | CASSDGQGQPQHF | TGTGCCAGCAGCGACGGCCAGGGCCAGCCCCAGCATTTT
. | 15 | TRBJ1-1 | TRBV5-4 | . | CASHSSKQMNTEAFF | TGTGCCAGCCATTCCTCGAAGCAAATGAACACTGAAGCTTTCTTT
. | 15 | TRBJ1-2 | TRBV4-2 | . | CASSQGGGSLYGYTF | TGTGCCAGCAGCCAAGGAGGTGGCAGCCTCTATGGCTACACCTTC
TRBD2 | 15 | TRBJ2-2 | TRBV11-2 | . | CASSRSSGGTGELFF | TGTGCCAGCAGCCGATCTAGCGGGGGCACCGGGGAGCTGTTTTTT
TRBD2 | 13 | TRBJ2-7 | TRBV7-8 | . | CASSRGLVYEQYF | TGTGCCAGCAGTCGAGGACTAGTGTACGAGCAGTACTTC
. | 13 | TRBJ1-2 | TRBV25-1 | . | CASSSAGVDGYTF | TGTGCCAGCAGTTCAGCAGGGGTTGACGGCTACACCTTC
. | 16 | TRBJ1-5 | TRBV5-8 | . | CASSLVVSAGNQPQHF | TGTGCCAGCAGCTTGGTGGTCTCGGCGGGGAATCAGCCCCAGCATTTT
TRBD1 | 15 | TRBJ2-2 | TRBV6-6 | . | CASSLGQGNTGELFF | TGTGCCAGCAGTCTAGGACAGGGCAACACCGGGGAGCTGTTTTTT
. | 16 | TRBJ2-1 | TRBV3-1/TRBV3-2 | . | CASSTSGHPSYNEQFF | TGTGCCAGCAGCACCTCGGGACATCCTTCCTACAATGAGCAGTTCTTC
. | 15 | TRBJ2-5 | TRBV6-5 | once | CASSPTRKGQETQYF | TGTGCCAGCAGCCCGACAAGGAAGGGGCAAGAGACCCAGTACTTC
TRBD1 | 14 | TRBJ2-7 | TRBV5-4 | . | CASRAGQGMHEQYF | TGTGCCAGCAGGGCGGGACAGGGGATGCACGAGCAGTACTTC
. | 13 | TRBJ1-1 | TRBV4-2 | . | CASSQDLRTEAFF | TGTGCCAGCAGCCAAGACCTCCGTACTGAAGCTTTCTTT
. | 14 | TRBJ2-7 | TRBV5-4 | . | CASSPGLPTYEQYF | TGTGCCAGCAGCCCTGGACTACCTACCTACGAGCAGTACTTC
. | 14 | TRBJ1-2 | TRBV27 | . | CASSLSNRAYGYTF | TGTGCCAGCAGTTTATCGAACAGGGCCTATGGCTACACCTTC
. | 12 | TRBJ2-7 | TRBV28 | . | CASSHRGGEQYF | TGTGCCAGCAGTCACAGGGGAGGCGAGCAGTACTTC
. | 14 | TRBJ1-2 | TRBV19 | many | CASNPGSINYGYTF | TGTGCCAGTAACCCAGGCTCTATCAACTATGGCTACACCTTC
. | 15 | TRBJ1-1 | TRBV19 | . | CASSMARGRYAEAFF | TGTGCCAGTAGTATGGCCAGAGGGCGTTACGCTGAAGCTTTCTTT
. | 16 | TRBJ2-3 | TRBV6-6 | . | CASSYPLLPSTDTQYF | TGTGCCAGCAGTTACCCCCTACTTCCTAGCACAGATACGCAGTATTTT
. | 18 | TRBJ2-6 | TRBV5-1 | . | CASSLAGSSGSGANVLTF | TGCGCCAGCAGCTTGGCCGGGAGTTCCGGCTCTGGGGCCAACGTCCTGACTTTC
TRBD2 | 16 | TRBJ2-2 | TRBV7-8 | . | CASSLARTSGTGELFF | TGTGCCAGCAGCTTAGCGCGGACTAGTGGCACCGGGGAGCTGTTTTTT
. | 14 | TRBJ1-1 | TRBV30 | . | CAWTKEFMNTEAFF | TGTGCCTGGACTAAAGAGTTTATGAACACTGAAGCTTTCTTT